The TCR beta chain described here comes from a study of blood T cells in healthy people across ages. A J-beta primer mix and a sample-barcoded 5' primer were used in a second PCR of about 7 to 12 cycles. TCRdb used MiXCR to reprocess the 5' RACE reads, holding one entry per CDR3 protein. The table shows 700,000 or so distinct CDR3 sequences, with around a fifth occurring only once. The source material was blood. This TCR came from a man aged 65 to 85 in good health.

The CDR3 sequence: CSVNLMDGAFGYTF. As DNA, the CDR3 is TGCAGCGTCAACCTTATGGACGGGGCTTTTGGCTACACCTTC. V gene TRBV29-1 combines with J gene TRBJ1-2; TRBD1 might be the D (5 bases). CDR1 and CDR2 (germline): SQVTM, ANQGSEA. V lost 6 bases and J lost 7, with 21 bases in between. The CDR3 contains 14 residues.